This TCR beta chain was observed in a study of blood T cells in healthy people across ages. Study-level points and caveats: Versus aged donors, long-lived donors had higher diversity and more naive CD4+ cells. Nothing was known about donor CMV status, and this possibly confounded expanded clonotype changes.

As to this clonotype: Its antigen remains unknown.

The CDR3 is 16 amino acids. Germline values: CDR1 ENHRY, CDR2 SYGVKD. Alongside a J-beta primer mix, a sample-barcoded 5' primer served in a second PCR lasting 7 to 11 cycles. TCRdb re-called the 5' RACE reads with MiXCR, one entry per CDR3 protein. The data hold around 1.5 million distinct CDR3 sequences, with approximately 42% observed a single time. Sequencing was done on a sample of blood. V and J are TRBV10-3 and TRBJ2-1, with 10 bases identical to TRBD2. The J call is doubtful: the DNA matches TRBJ2-7 better. The origin of this receptor is a woman between 18 and 29 years old in good health. The CDR3 bases are TGTGCCATCAGTGACCTAGCGGGAGTTTCCTACAATGAGCAGTACTTC. Its translation: CAISDLAGVSYNEQYF.